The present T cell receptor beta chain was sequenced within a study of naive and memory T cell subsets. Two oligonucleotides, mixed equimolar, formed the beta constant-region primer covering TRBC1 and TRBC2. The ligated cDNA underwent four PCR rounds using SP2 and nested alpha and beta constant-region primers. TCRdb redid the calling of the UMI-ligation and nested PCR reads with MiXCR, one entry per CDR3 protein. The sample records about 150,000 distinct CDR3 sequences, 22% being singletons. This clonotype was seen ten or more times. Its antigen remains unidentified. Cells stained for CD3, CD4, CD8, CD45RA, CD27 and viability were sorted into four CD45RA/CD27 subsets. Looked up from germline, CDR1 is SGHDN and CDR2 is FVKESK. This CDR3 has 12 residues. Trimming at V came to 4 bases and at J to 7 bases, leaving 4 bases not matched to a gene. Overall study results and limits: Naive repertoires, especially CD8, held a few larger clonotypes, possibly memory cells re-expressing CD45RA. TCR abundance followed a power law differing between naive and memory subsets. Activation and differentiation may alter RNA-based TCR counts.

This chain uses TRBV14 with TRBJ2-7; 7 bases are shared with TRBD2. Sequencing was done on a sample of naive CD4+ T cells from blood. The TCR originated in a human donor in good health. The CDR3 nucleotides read TGTGCCAGCAGCCGGGGGGGTCGGGAGCAGTACTTC. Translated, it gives CASSRGGREQYF.